This passage covers 14 T cell receptor beta chains from one sample sequenced in a study of CD8 T cells in Susac syndrome. Reverse transcription of about 0.5 to 1 ug RNA used random hexamers. A single record per CDR3 protein comes from TCRdb applying MiXCR to the immunoSEQ multiplex PCR reads. The table shows approximately 150,000 distinct CDR3 sequences, with roughly 94% occurring only once. Sequencing was done on a sample of CD4+ T cells from PBMCs. The receptor set was obtained from a human donor in good health.

The rearrangement joins TRBV19 to TRBJ2-2, with D possibly matching TRBD2 (5 bases). The CDR3 has 14 amino acids. Per germline, CDR1 LNHDA and CDR2 SQIVND (reference sequence). Trimming took 3 bases from V and 6 from J, leaving 11 bases between them. This chain's CDR3 is CASSMVRGAGELFF. In nucleotides, the CDR3 is TGTGCCAGTAGTATGGTCCGGGGAGCCGGGGAGCTGTTTTTT.

J is TRBJ2-1 and V is TRBV29-1; tentative D call: TRBD1 (6 bases). The CDR3 is made up of 11 amino acids. V gave up 4 bases and J gave up 7 bases, with 8 bases separating them. Looked up from germline, CDR1 is SQVTM and CDR2 is ANQGSEA. The CDR3 is CSVGQVNEQFF. CDR3 bases: TGCAGCGTTGGACAGGTAAATGAGCAGTTCTTC.

This rearrangement joins TRBV6-2 or TRBV6-3 to TRBJ2-2; TRBD2 might be the D (6 bases). This CDR3 region has 14 residues. Germline assignment: CDR1 MNHEY and CDR2 SVGEGT. V was cut by 8 bases and J by 7 bases, with 17 bases left in between. Here the CDR3 reads CASLGRESFGELFF. The CDR3 DNA reads as TGTGCCAGCTTGGGACGGGAGAGTTTCGGGGAGCTGTTTTTT.

The chain links TRBV19 to TRBJ1-1; D unclear. The CDR3 spans 14 residues. The V gene lost 3 bases and the J gene lost 0 bases, with 8 bases spanning the gap. CDR1 is LNHDA, CDR2 SQIVND, per germline (reference sequence). The CDR3 nucleotides are TGTGCCAGTAGTATGGACGGGGTGAACACTGAAGCTTTCTTT. This codes for CASSMDGVNTEAFF. The whole variable domain, filled in from reference TRBV19 and TRBJ1-1, reads DGGITQSPKYLFRKEGQNVTLSCEQNLNHDAMYWYRQDPGQGLRLIYYSQIVNDFQKGDIAEGYSVSREKKESFPLTVTSAQKNPTAFYLCASSMDGVNTEAFFGQGTRLTVV.

V usage is TRBV12-3 or TRBV12-4 and J usage is TRBJ1-1; no clear D. The CDR3 runs 14 residues. Trimming left V 5 bases short and J 4 bases short, with 14 bases between. CDR3 in amino acids: CASSPRHGGTEAFF. CDR3 nucleotides: TGTGCCAGCAGTCCTCGCCACGGCGGCACTGAAGCTTTCTTT.

This rearrangement joins TRBV14 to TRBJ2-1, with D unresolved. CDR1 and CDR2 from the germline V gene are SGHDN and FVKESK. The V and J ends lost 3 bases and 1 base respectively, with 13 bases between them. The CDR3 extends over 16 amino acids. The CDR3 sequence: CASSHPSPGSYNEQFF. In nucleotides, the CDR3 is TGTGCCAGCAGCCACCCCTCCCCCGGTTCCTACAATGAGCAGTTCTTC.

This clonotype is a singleton in its sample. The chain couples TRBV24-1 to TRBJ2-7; perhaps TRBD1 as D (8 bases). Germline V lookup: CDR1 KGHDR, CDR2 SFDVKD. V lost 1 base to trimming and J lost 1 base, with 13 bases between them. The CDR3 runs to 16 residues. CDR3 region: CATSDFAQGGSYEQYF. The CDR3 bases are TGTGCCACCAGTGATTTCGCACAGGGGGGGTCCTACGAGCAGTACTTC.

CDR3: CASSQMTGTAYEQYF. CDR3 DNA: TGTGCCAGCAGCCAAATGACCGGGACAGCATACGAGCAGTACTTC. The chain joins TRBV3-1 to TRBJ2-7; 7 nucleotides agree with TRBD1. Trimming cost V 2 bases and J 4 bases; bases outside gene matches: 8. Germline lookup yields CDR1 LGHDT and CDR2 YNNKEL (reference sequence). This CDR3 is 15 amino acids long.

The chain's CDR3 is CASSPFQGNGYTF. CDR3 sequence (DNA): TGTGCCAGCAGCCCCTTTCAGGGAAATGGCTACACCTTC. V gene TRBV12-3 or TRBV12-4 combines with J gene TRBJ1-2, with D possibly TRBD1 on 5 matching bases. This CDR3 contains 13 residues. V was clipped by 6 bases and J by 6 bases, with 14 bases between them.

This sequence joins TRBV4-2 and TRBJ2-3; D is unresolved. The germline V and J ends were trimmed by 6 bases and 6 bases, with 13 bases remaining between them. The germline CDR1 and CDR2 sequences are LGHNA and YNFKEQ. The CDR3 covers 13 residues. The CDR3 DNA reads as TGTGCCAGCAGTCCTCTCCCATGGGATACGCAGTATTTT. Translating gives CASSPLPWDTQYF.

This clonotype occurred once. The chain employs TRBV19 and TRBJ2-7, with unresolved D. V lost 0 bases, J lost 3 bases, and 6 bases lay in between. The germline V gene has CDR1 LNHDA and CDR2 SQIVND (reference sequence). CDR3 length equals 13 residues. The CDR3 sequence: CASSIEGSYEQYF. Here the CDR3 DNA reads TGTGCCAGTAGTATAGAGGGTAGCTACGAGCAGTACTTC.

The V call is TRBV6-1, the J call TRBJ2-3, with D tentatively TRBD2 (5 bases). The germline V and J ends were trimmed by 7 bases and 0 bases, with 11 bases remaining between them. Germline CDR1 is MNHNS and CDR2 is SASEGT. This CDR3 is 14 amino acids long. CDR3 nucleotide sequence: TGTGCCAGCAAGCGGCGGACTAGCACAGATACGCAGTATTTT. Its protein is CASKRRTSTDTQYF.

The J gene is TRBJ2-7, the V gene TRBV4-2; D uncertain. The CDR3 is 14 amino acids. V shed 1 base and J shed 2 bases, with 9 bases lying between them. The germline V gene has CDR1 LGHNA and CDR2 YNFKEQ. The CDR3 reads CASSQGSSPYEQYF. CDR3 DNA: TGTGCCAGCAGCCAAGGTTCCTCCCCCTACGAGCAGTACTTC.

The chain links TRBV3-1 to TRBJ2-4; 7 positions agree with TRBD1. The junction had 12 bases not matched to a gene; V was cut back by 4 bases and J by 3 bases. Germline V gives CDR1 LGHDT, CDR2 YNNKEL (reference sequence). This CDR3 contains 17 residues. The CDR3 spells CASSPSGQALGKNIQYF. The CDR3 DNA is TGTGCCAGCAGCCCCTCAGGACAGGCGCTAGGCAAAAACATTCAGTACTTC.